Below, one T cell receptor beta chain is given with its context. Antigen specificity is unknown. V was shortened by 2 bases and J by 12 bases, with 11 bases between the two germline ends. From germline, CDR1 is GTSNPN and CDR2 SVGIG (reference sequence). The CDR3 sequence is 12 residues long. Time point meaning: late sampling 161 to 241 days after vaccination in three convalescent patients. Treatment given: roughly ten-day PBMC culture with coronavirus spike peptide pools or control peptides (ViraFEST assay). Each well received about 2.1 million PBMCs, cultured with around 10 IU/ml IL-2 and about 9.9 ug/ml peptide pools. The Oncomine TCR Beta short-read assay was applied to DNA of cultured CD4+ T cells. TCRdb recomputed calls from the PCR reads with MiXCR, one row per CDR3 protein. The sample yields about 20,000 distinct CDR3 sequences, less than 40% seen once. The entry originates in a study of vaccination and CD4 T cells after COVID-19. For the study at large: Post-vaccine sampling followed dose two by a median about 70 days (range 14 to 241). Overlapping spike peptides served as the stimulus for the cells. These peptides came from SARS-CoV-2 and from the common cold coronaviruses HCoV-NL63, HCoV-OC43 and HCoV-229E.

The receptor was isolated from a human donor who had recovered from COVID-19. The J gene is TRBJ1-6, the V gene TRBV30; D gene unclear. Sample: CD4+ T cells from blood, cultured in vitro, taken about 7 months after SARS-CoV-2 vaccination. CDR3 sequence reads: CAWSSNLGPLHF. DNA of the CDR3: TGTGCCTGGAGTTCCAATTTGGGACCCCTCCACTTT.